Below are 26 T cell receptor beta chains sequenced from a single sample in a study of blood T cell repertoires in COVID-19. Repertoires were generated with immunoSEQ multiplex PCR, while TCRdb's copy carries only in-frame clones and drops some. The sample carries around 140,000 clones, 87% recorded once. The sample was peripheral blood. Every receptor here comes from an elderly man with acute or convalescent COVID-19.

The genes are TRBV18 and TRBJ1-2, with 7 nucleotides matching TRBD1. Per germline, CDR1 KGHSH and CDR2 LQKENI. V was clipped by 3 bases and J by 0 bases; unmatched bases: 10. This CDR3 spans 17 amino acids. The CDR3 region is CASSPSTGVLANYGYTF. The CDR3, as DNA: TGTGCCAGCTCACCGTCAACAGGGGTTCTAGCTAACTATGGCTACACCTTC.

To note about this clone: The junction departs from the called germline gene at one end, perhaps through a read error. This sequence joins TRBV6-1 and TRBJ1-2, with TRBD1 matching over 12 bases. This CDR3 has 13 residues. The germline V gene has CDR1 MNHNS and CDR2 SASEGT. CDR3 sequence reads: CASSEAWDRGQNF. The CDR3 DNA reads as TGTGCCAGCAGTGAAGCTTGGGACAGGGGGCAAAACTTC.

The rearrangement joins TRBV5-1 to TRBJ1-6; 7 nucleotides match TRBD1. The CDR3 is made up of 14 amino acids. V lost 4 bases and J lost 6; bases outside the gene matches: 4. Germline V CDR1 and CDR2: SGHRS, YFSETQ. The CDR3, as DNA: TGCGCCAGCAGCCCGGGGACAGCTAATTCACCCCTCCACTTT. Translated: CASSPGTANSPLHF.

In this sample, this clone turned up a few times. The V gene is TRBV10-1, the J gene TRBJ2-1; possibly TRBD2 for D (6 bases). CDR1 is WNHNN, CDR2 SYGVQD, per germline (reference sequence). The germline V and J ends were trimmed by 7 bases and 8 bases, with 24 bases remaining between them. The CDR3 is 16 residues long. The CDR3 region is CASTNTGVLPFDEQFF. DNA of the CDR3: TGCGCCAGCACTAACACGGGGGTGCTACCTTTTGATGAGCAGTTCTTC.

The chain employs TRBV18 and TRBJ2-7, with D possibly TRBD2 on 6 matching bases. CDR1 KGHSH and CDR2 LQKENI come from the germline V gene. Trimming shortened V by 3 bases and J by 0 bases, and 12 bases separated the two germline ends. The CDR3 runs 15 residues. In DNA, the CDR3 is TGTGCCAGCTCACCGGCGGGACTCTACTCCTACGAGCAGTACTTC. This translates into CASSPAGLYSYEQYF. The entire variable domain, with the rest obtained from reference TRBV18 and TRBJ2-7, is as follows: NAGVMQNPRHLVRRRGQEARLRCSPMKGHSHVYWYRQLPEEGLKFMVYLQKENIIDESGMPKERFSAEFPKEGPSILRIQQVVRGDSAAYFCASSPAGLYSYEQYFGPGTRLTVT.

The chain links TRBV2 to TRBJ2-5; 7 nucleotides agree with TRBD2. This CDR3 has 15 residues. The germline V gene has CDR1 SNHLY and CDR2 FYNNEI. The junction had 11 bases not matched to a gene; V was cut back by 8 bases and J by 2 bases. The CDR3 here is CASRSREVDQETQYF. Written as DNA, the CDR3 is TGTGCCAGCCGCTCCCGGGAGGTCGATCAAGAGACCCAGTACTTC. Full variable domain (rest looked up from reference TRBV2 and TRBJ2-5): EPEVTQTPSHQVTQMGQEVILRCVPISNHLYFYWYRQILGQKVEFLVSFYNNEISEKSEIFDDQFSVERPDGSNFTLKIRSTKLEDSAMYFCASRSREVDQETQYFGPGTRLLVL.

The chain employs TRBV7-3 and TRBJ2-1; 7 nucleotides align to TRBD2. From germline, CDR1 is SGHTA and CDR2 FQGTGA. This CDR3 has 15 residues. V trimming: 5 bases; J trimming: 7 bases; junction bases outside the gene matches: 11. CDR3 coding DNA: TGTGCCAGCAGCGCCAGCGGACTAGGACTAAATGAGCAGTTCTTC. Translating gives CASSASGLGLNEQFF.

In this sample, this clone turned up once. J is TRBJ2-3 and V is TRBV9; no clear D gene. Trimming cost V 4 bases and J 7 bases, with 16 bases left between them. Per the germline V gene, CDR1 is SGDLS and CDR2 is YYNGEE. This CDR3 spans 14 amino acids. The CDR3 loop reads CASSPPTPRNTQYF. CDR3 bases: TGTGCCAGCAGCCCCCCAACTCCAAGAAATACGCAGTATTTT.

The chain uses TRBV7-8 and TRBJ1-5, with 10 positions matching TRBD1. This CDR3 comprises 17 residues. The J segment lost 5 bases and the V segment lost 1 base, leaving 8 bases of the junction unmatched. Germline V gene data show CDR1 as SGHVS and CDR2 as FQNEAQ. The CDR3 protein is CASSLGPGTGAHQPQHF. In DNA form, the CDR3 reads TGTGCCAGCAGCTTAGGTCCCGGGACAGGGGCCCATCAGCCCCAGCATTTT.

The chain combines TRBV4-1 with TRBJ2-5; TRBD1 might be the D (6 bases). Germline V gene sequence: CDR1 MGHRA, CDR2 YSYEKL. This CDR3 has 15 residues. The V end was cut by 1 base, the J end by 3 bases, with 12 bases between. CDR3 nucleotide sequence: TGCGCCAGCAGCCAAGGGGTCGCAGGGGAAGAGACCCAGTACTTC. It encodes CASSQGVAGEETQYF.

The rearrangement joins TRBV3-1 (or the pseudogene TRBV3-2) to TRBJ2-5, with 9 nucleotides matching TRBD2. The J segment lost 5 bases and the V segment lost 1 base, leaving 2 bases of the junction unmatched. In germline, CDR1 is LGHDT, CDR2 YNNKEL (reference sequence). The CDR3 is 14 amino acids. The CDR3 here is CASSQASGMETQYF. CDR3 in DNA: TGTGCCAGCAGCCAAGCTAGCGGGATGGAGACCCAGTACTTC.

The chain is built from TRBV3-1 (or the pseudogene TRBV3-2) and TRBJ2-7; 9 bases align to TRBD1. With 0 bases clipped from V and 4 bases from J, the junction kept 7 bases outside the gene matches. The CDR3 has 16 residues. In germline, CDR1 is LGHDT, CDR2 YNNKEL (reference sequence). The CDR3 protein is CASSQDGGTGLYEQYF. The CDR3 region has the DNA TGTGCCAGCAGCCAAGATGGGGGGACAGGGTTGTACGAGCAGTACTTC.

V is TRBV7-6 and J is TRBJ2-1, with 8 bases identical to TRBD2. The V gene end was trimmed by 5 bases and the J gene end by 0 bases; junction bases not matched to a gene: 6. The CDR3 loop spans 16 amino acids. The V gene's germline CDR1 is SGHVS and CDR2 FNYEAQ. CDR3 sequence reads: CASSTLAGNSYNEQFF. As DNA, the CDR3 is TGTGCCAGCAGCACATTAGCGGGAAACTCCTACAATGAGCAGTTCTTC.

The rearrangement uses TRBV7-8 and TRBJ2-5, with TRBD2 matching over 9 bases. The CDR3 is made up of 15 amino acids. The V segment lost 1 base and the J segment 7 bases; nucleotides outside the gene matches: 7. The germline gives CDR1 SGHVS, CDR2 FQNEAQ. The CDR3 bases are TGTGCCAGCAGCTTAGTGGGGACTAGCTTATGGACCCAGTACTTC. This translates into CASSLVGTSLWTQYF. Full variable domain (rest looked up from reference TRBV7-8 and TRBJ2-5): GAGVSQSPRYKVAKRGQDVALRCDPISGHVSLFWYQQALGQGPEFLTYFQNEAQLDKSGLPSDRFFAERPEGSVSTLKIQRTQQEDSAVYLCASSLVGTSLWTQYFGPGTRLLVL.

The chain couples TRBV4-1 to TRBJ1-4; 7 bases agree with TRBD1. Trimming took 2 bases from V and 3 from J; bases not matched to a gene: 9. Germline assignment: CDR1 MGHRA and CDR2 YSYEKL. The CDR3 is 17 residues long. The CDR3 nucleotides are TGCGCCAGCAGCCAATTTGGTGACAGGGTCCCTAATGAAAAACTGTTTTTT. Protein: CASSQFGDRVPNEKLFF.

The rearrangement links TRBV5-6 to TRBJ2-1; no firm D call. V was cut by 6 bases and J by 4 bases, with 20 bases left in between. The CDR3 loop spans 16 amino acids. The germline V gene has CDR1 SGHDT and CDR2 YYEEEE. The CDR3 protein is CASTTWRLAQYNEQFF. CDR3 in DNA: TGTGCCAGCACCACTTGGCGGCTGGCCCAGTACAATGAGCAGTTCTTC.

V is TRBV5-6 and J is TRBJ2-3, with 9 bases that match TRBD1. Germline CDR1 SGHDT, CDR2 YYEEEE. The CDR3 loop spans 16 amino acids. V lost 4 bases, J lost 1 base, and 7 bases stayed unmatched. This CDR3 reads CASSNRQGVGTDTQYF. CDR3 nucleotides: TGTGCCAGCAGCAACCGACAGGGGGTTGGCACAGATACGCAGTATTTT. The full variable domain, in which reference TRBV5-6 and TRBJ2-3 provide the parts outside the CDR3, is DAGVTQSPTHLIKTRGQQVTLRCSPKSGHDTVSWYQQALGQGPQFIFQYYEEEERQRGNFPDRFSGHQFPNYSSELNVNALLLGDSALYLCASSNRQGVGTDTQYFGPGTRLTVL.

V usage is TRBV28 and J usage is TRBJ2-7, with 7 bases that match TRBD1. V gave up 10 bases and J gave up 6 bases; unmatched junction bases: 9. The CDR3 is 12 residues long. Germline lookup yields CDR1 MDHEN and CDR2 SYDVKM. In nucleotides, the CDR3 is TGTGCCACCCGGACAGGCGTGGGCGAGCAGTACTTC. Amino acids: CATRTGVGEQYF.

This chain uses TRBV7-9 with TRBJ2-3; TRBD2 is a possible D gene (6 bases). V dropped 5 bases and J dropped 0 bases, with 12 bases sitting between them. The CDR3 is 15 amino acids. Germline V gene data show CDR1 as SEHNR and CDR2 as FQNEAQ (reference sequence). This chain's CDR3 is CASSPAGQSTDTQYF. The CDR3 DNA is TGTGCCAGCAGCCCCGCGGGGCAGAGCACAGATACGCAGTATTTT. Combining the CDR3 with reference TRBV7-9 and TRBJ2-3 gives the whole variable domain DTGVSQNPRHKITKRGQNVTFRCDPISEHNRLYWYRQTLGQGPEFLTYFQNEAQLEKSRLLSDRFSAERPKGSFSTLEIQRTEQGDSAMYLCASSPAGQSTDTQYFGPGTRLTVL.

Here the CDR3 DNA reads TGCGCCAGCAGCCAAGGCCAGAACTCCTACGAGCAGTACTTC. This codes for CASSQGQNSYEQYF. This sequence joins TRBV4-1 and TRBJ2-7, with D uncertain. CDR1 and CDR2 from the germline V gene are MGHRA and YSYEKL. Trimming shortened V by 1 base and J by 0 bases, and 7 bases separated the two germline ends. The CDR3 has 14 residues.

J is TRBJ1-4 and V is TRBV5-8; 7 bases match TRBD1. Germline lookup yields CDR1 SGHTS and CDR2 YDEGEE. V was clipped by 4 bases and J by 6 bases; unmatched bases: 9. The CDR3 is 15 residues long. This CDR3 is CASSGTGTADEKLFF. The CDR3 DNA sequence: TGTGCCAGCAGCGGAACCGGGACAGCAGATGAAAAACTGTTTTTT.

This rearrangement joins TRBV7-2 to TRBJ2-2, with 9 bases matching TRBD2. The length of the CDR3 is 18 residues. Per germline, CDR1 SGHTA and CDR2 FQGNSA. V was pared by 2 bases and J by 7 bases, with 14 bases of the junction left unmatched. The CDR3 reads CASSLQAGGTTLGGELFF. In nucleotides, the CDR3 is TGTGCCAGCAGCTTACAGGCGGGGGGGACCACCCTTGGCGGGGAGCTGTTTTTT.

The chain is built from TRBV5-4 and TRBJ2-5, with D maybe TRBD2 (6 bases). CDR1 and CDR2 from the germline V gene are SGHNT and YYREEE (reference sequence). The length of the CDR3 is 15 residues. The V end was cut by 1 base, the J end by 2 bases, with 12 bases between. The CDR3 nucleotides read TGTGCCAGCAGCTTGCCTGGGGGGTTTCAAGAGACCCAGTACTTC. Encoded protein: CASSLPGGFQETQYF.

This clone was observed a single time. This chain links TRBV19 with TRBJ1-1; 7 nucleotides match TRBD1. V gave up 3 bases and J gave up 1 base; unmatched junction bases: 5. This CDR3 comprises 15 residues. The germline CDR1 and CDR2 sequences are LNHDA and SQIVND (reference sequence). CDR3 in amino acids: CASSMTGIGNTEAFF. In nucleotides, the CDR3 is TGTGCCAGTAGTATGACAGGGATTGGGAACACTGAAGCTTTCTTT.

This clone was seen once. V and J are TRBV5-1 and TRBJ2-2; 7 bases are a match to TRBD2. CDR1 is SGHRS, CDR2 YFSETQ, per germline. V trimming: 0 bases; J trimming: 7 bases; junction bases outside the gene matches: 6. This CDR3 contains 15 residues. The CDR3 loop reads CASSLGPGGDGELFF. CDR3 nucleotide sequence: TGCGCCAGCAGCTTGGGACCGGGGGGTGACGGGGAGCTGTTTTTT.

This rearrangement joins TRBV9 to TRBJ2-5; 8 bases map to TRBD2. Per the germline V gene, CDR1 is SGDLS and CDR2 is YYNGEE. The CDR3 is 16 residues long. V shed 0 bases and J 1 base; nucleotides not matched to a gene: 5. The CDR3 coding sequence is TGTGCCAGCAGCGTAGCCATAGCGGGGAGCCAAGAGACCCAGTACTTC. This sequence encodes CASSVAIAGSQETQYF.